This T cell receptor (beta chain) was identified during a study of shared clonotypes between healthy human individuals. Study as a whole: The donor pool was made up of two women and three men aged 18 to 49. Study-wide results and limits: Generally, estimated richness proved larger in naive subsets than it did in memory subsets.

Adult donors, all healthy and HIV-negative, had no recent acute infections or vaccinations. Negatively enriched CD4+ T cells were divided by CD45RA into naive and memory. With respect to this clone: What it binds is unknown.

Clones were read by immunoSEQ multiplex PCR, and TCRdb kept only the in-frame ones, dropping some. The repertoire includes 1.4 million to 1.5 million clones, 95% to 97% of them detected once, and roughly 1.1% sits in the top ten. Germline CDR1 reads SNHLY; CDR2 reads FYNNEI. The CDR3 is 14 residues long. The V end was cut by 6 bases, the J end by 0 bases, with 10 bases between. V gene TRBV2 combines with J gene TRBJ2-3; possibly TRBD2 for D (6 bases). This receptor was taken from a man aged 25-45 years in good health. Sample: naive CD4+ T cells sorted from blood. Subset given: CD45RA+ positively selected. CDR3 in amino acids: CASRSGASTDTQYF. CDR3 nucleotide sequence: TGTGCCAGCAGATCGGGAGCTAGCACAGATACGCAGTATTTT.